Listed below are T cell receptor beta chains from one sample, sequenced in a study of immune cell composition in non-small cell lung cancer. The repertoire was sequenced with immunoSEQ multiplex PCR; TCRdb's copy has only in-frame clones and lacks some. The sample holds thousands of clones, around 80% seen once. The sequencing sample was made of lung tumor tissue. The receptors derive from a human donor with non-small cell lung cancer. Each CDR3 is given with its conserved first and last residue. The D gene is left open where the match is weak. A row's size may be missing; if present it is once, few, many or a size class.

.	TRBV30	TRBJ1-6	.	CAWSSGEISPLHF	TGTGCCTGGAGTTCAGGGGAAATATCACCCCTCCACTTT
.	TRBV4-3	TRBJ2-1	TRBD1	CASSRGQGAYNEQFF	TGCGCCAGCAGCCGGGGACAGGGGGCCTACAATGAGCAGTTCTTC
.	TRBV5-4	TRBJ1-1	.	CASSFSQENTEAFF	TGTGCCAGCAGCTTCTCACAGGAGAACACTGAAGCTTTCTTT
hyperexpanded	TRBV2	TRBJ2-5	.	CASGGGGGPQYF	TGTGCCAGCGGAGGGGGGGGAGGGCCCCAGTACTTC
.	TRBV5-6	TRBJ2-4	.	CASSPTGTKNIQYF	TGTGCCAGCAGCCCGACAGGGACTAAAAACATTCAGTACTTC
.	TRBV6-1	TRBJ1-5	.	CASSPSRASNQPQHF	TGTGCCAGCAGTCCTTCCAGGGCTAGCAATCAGCCCCAGCATTTT
.	TRBV4-3	TRBJ2-2	.	CASSLTAGTSGAGELFF	TGCGCCAGCAGCCTGACTGCTGGGACAAGCGGTGCCGGGGAGCTGTTTTTT
once	TRBV27	TRBJ1-4	.	CASSLWGDPNEKLFF	TGTGCCAGCAGTTTATGGGGGGATCCCAATGAAAAACTGTTTTTT
.	TRBV6-1	TRBJ2-5	TRBD1	CASSRTGQETQYF	TGTGCCAGCAGCCGGACAGGGCAGGAGACCCAGTACTTC
.	TRBV4-1	TRBJ1-5	.	CASSRLGGPLDQPQHF	TGCGCCAGCAGCCGGCTCGGGGGACCTTTAGATCAGCCCCAGCATTTT
.	TRBV9	TRBJ2-1	.	CASSARPWGGANEQFF	TGTGCCAGCAGCGCCAGACCTTGGGGGGGGGCAAATGAGCAGTTCTTC
few	TRBV30	TRBJ1-2	.	CAWTNGLYGYTF	TGTGCCTGGACGAATGGGCTTTATGGCTACACCTTC
.	TRBV9	TRBJ1-2	.	CASSVEAGPYGYTF	TGTGCCAGCAGCGTAGAGGCAGGGCCCTATGGCTACACCTTC
.	TRBV18	TRBJ1-5	.	CASSSTGVRQPQHF	TGTGCCAGCTCAAGTACGGGGGTAAGGCAGCCCCAGCATTTT
.	TRBV19	TRBJ2-7	TRBD1	CASSYRDSFTYERYF	TGTGCCAGTAGCTACCGGGACAGCTTCACCTACGAGCGGTACTTC
.	TRBV7-9	TRBJ1-5	.	CASSSTDTNQPQHF	TGTGCCAGCAGCTCCACGGACACAAATCAGCCCCAGCATTTT
few	TRBV2	TRBJ2-7	TRBD1	CASRRDRDEQYF	TGTGCCAGCAGGAGGGACAGGGACGAGCAGTACTTC
.	TRBV20-1	TRBJ1-2	TRBD1	CSADRGGYTF	TGCAGTGCTGACAGGGGGGGCTACACCTTC
.	TRBV2	TRBJ1-5	.	CASSGWQGGFNQPQHF	TGTGCCAGCAGTGGATGGCAGGGAGGTTTCAATCAGCCCCAGCATTTT
.	TRBV30	TRBJ1-2	.	CAWSVQSNYGYTF	TGTGCCTGGAGTGTACAAAGTAACTATGGCTACACCTTC
.	TRBV11-2	TRBJ2-7	.	CASSFGGGSYEQYF	TGTGCCAGCAGCTTCGGGGGAGGAAGCTACGAGCAGTACTTC
.	TRBV4-1	TRBJ2-2	TRBD2	CASSRSSGDPGELFF	TGCGCCAGCAGCCGCTCTAGCGGGGACCCCGGGGAGCTGTTTTTT
.	TRBV7-6	TRBJ2-5	TRBD2	CASSWGTSGLETQYF	TGTGCCAGCAGCTGGGGGACTAGCGGCTTGGAGACCCAGTACTTC
few	TRBV5-1	TRBJ1-5	.	CASSFRYSNQPQHF	TGCGCCAGCAGCTTCAGGTATAGCAATCAGCCCCAGCATTTT
.	TRBV5-4	TRBJ2-1	.	CASSLAGANNEQFF	TGTGCCAGCAGCTTGGCTGGGGCCAACAATGAGCAGTTCTTC
few	TRBV6-1	TRBJ1-1	.	CASSPTGGGTEAFF	TGTGCCAGCAGTCCTACCGGGGGGGGTACTGAAGCTTTCTTT
.	TRBV4-2	TRBJ2-7	TRBD1	CASSERTGFYEQYF	TGTGCCAGCAGCGAACGGACAGGATTCTACGAGCAGTACTTC
.	TRBV4-1	TRBJ2-2	TRBD1	CASSQSGQPSGELFF	TGCGCCAGCAGCCAGTCGGGACAGCCCAGCGGGGAGCTGTTTTTT
.	TRBV7-8	TRBJ1-6	TRBD1	CASSQGYGTGDSPLHF	TGTGCCAGCAGCCAAGGTTACGGGACAGGGGACTCACCCCTCCACTTT
.	TRBV28	TRBJ1-6	TRBD1	CATGGQNNSPLHF	TGTGCCACAGGGGGCCAGAATAATTCACCCCTCCACTTT
few	TRBV2	TRBJ2-1	.	CASSRTRDIYNEQFF	TGTGCCAGCAGTCGGACTAGGGACATTTACAATGAGCAGTTCTTC
once	TRBV5-1	TRBJ2-6	TRBD1	CASSLLRWDSASSGANVLTF	TGCGCCAGCAGCTTGCTTCGGTGGGACAGTGCCTCCTCTGGGGCCAACGTCCTGACTTTC
.	TRBV18	TRBJ2-7	TRBD1	CASSPMEGQGSYEQYF	TGTGCCAGCTCACCAATGGAGGGACAGGGAAGCTACGAGCAGTACTTC
few	TRBV6-1	TRBJ1-1	.	CASSARKDTEAFF	TGTGCCAGCAGTGCGCGGAAGGACACTGAAGCTTTCTTT
.	TRBV5-4	TRBJ2-7	.	CASSAGGANSYEQYF	TGTGCCAGCAGCGCAGGCGGGGCCAACTCCTACGAGCAGTACTTC
.	TRBV28	TRBJ1-2	TRBD1	CASSAPVDRDGYTF	TGTGCCAGCAGTGCCCCAGTGGACAGGGATGGCTACACCTTC
few	TRBV6-5	TRBJ2-7	TRBD1	CASSPLGQGGYEQYF	TGTGCCAGCAGTCCCTTGGGACAGGGCGGCTACGAGCAGTACTTC
few	TRBV28	TRBJ2-7	.	CASSFLSGDEQYF	TGTGCCAGCAGTTTCCTCTCGGGGGACGAGCAGTACTTC
.	TRBV7-9	TRBJ2-7	TRBD2	CASSQRGDDEQYF	TGTGCCAGCAGCCAGCGGGGAGATGACGAGCAGTACTTC
few	TRBV11-2	TRBJ1-6	TRBD1	CASNTGGDSPLHF	TGTGCCAGCAACACAGGGGGCGATTCACCCCTCCACTTT
.	TRBV2	TRBJ1-5	TRBD1	CASSRTGGSGYSNQPQHF	TGTGCCAGCAGTCGGACAGGGGGCTCGGGGTATAGCAATCAGCCCCAGCATTTT
.	TRBV5-1	TRBJ2-2	.	CASSLVWTPNTGELFF	TGCGCCAGCAGCTTGGTTTGGACACCGAACACCGGGGAGCTGTTTTTT
.	TRBV19	TRBJ1-1	.	CASKVDTSEAFF	TGTGCCAGTAAGGTGGACACGTCTGAAGCTTTCTTT
.	TRBV7-8	TRBJ2-5	.	CASSSPVGGGLQETQYF	TGTGCCAGCAGCTCCCCCGTCGGCGGGGGCTTACAAGAGACCCAGTACTTC
.	TRBV4-3	TRBJ1-2	TRBD1	CASSQVQGAYGYTF	TGCGCCAGCAGCCAAGTTCAGGGGGCCTATGGCTACACCTTC
.	TRBV6-1	TRBJ2-4	TRBD2	CASRGLERGGNIQYF	TGTGCCAGCAGGGGCCTGGAGCGGGGGGGAAACATTCAGTACTTC
.	TRBV7-9	TRBJ1-6	.	CASSLGGGVDGTLHF	TGTGCCAGCAGTCTAGGAGGGGGGGTAGACGGTACCCTCCACTTT
.	TRBV6-1	TRBJ1-2	.	CASSAPLTGNYGYTF	TGTGCCAGCAGCGCCCCGCTGACGGGTAACTATGGCTACACCTTC
.	TRBV5-1	TRBJ2-7	.	CASSLEPGVAAYEQYF	TGCGCCAGCAGCTTGGAGCCGGGGGTAGCCGCCTACGAGCAGTACTTC